This T cell receptor (beta chain) was recovered during a study of beta chain features in type 1 diabetes. CDR1 is MNHNS and CDR2 is SASEGT in the germline V gene. Trimming pared 10 bases from V and 10 bases from J, leaving 20 bases between. The CDR3 runs 13 residues. This clone was counted only a few times. Expressed TCRB transcripts were sequenced because the entire RNA isolate underwent reverse transcription. Profiling relied on immunoSEQ multiplex PCR, and the TCRdb table lists in-frame clones only, not all of them. Of under 450,000 clones in the sample, over 11% were seen once. Material for sequencing was naive CD4+ T cells from blood. V and J are TRBV6-1 and TRBJ2-1, with D possibly TRBD1 on 6 matching bases. The TCR comes from a man aged 25-45 years in good health. The CDR3, as DNA: TGTGCCACCCCATGGACGGAGCAGGGGGAGCAGTTCTTC. Translated: CATPWTEQGEQFF.